The entry below describes one T cell receptor (beta chain). Its target is not known. The CDR3 consists of 14 residues. The V end was cut by 4 bases, the J end by 4 bases, with 8 bases between. Germline assignment: CDR1 ENHRY and CDR2 SYGVKD. This sample is drawn from a study of blood T cells in healthy people across ages. Points from the study as a whole: Older individuals had lower TCR beta diversity per million T cells (the decline was roughly linear).

A second PCR of about 6 to 11 cycles used a sample-barcoded 5' primer and a J-beta primer mix. TCRdb processed the 5' RACE reads anew with MiXCR; each CDR3 protein has one entry. The top ten clones hold over 35% of a sample with approximately 600,000 distinct CDR3 sequences, 58% of them seen once. The V gene is TRBV10-3, the J gene TRBJ2-6, with TRBD1 as a possible D gene (5 bases). The sample consisted of blood. The clonotype was recovered from a man between 60 and 70 years old in good health. The CDR3 DNA is TGTGCCATCAGTGGGACATTGGGGGCCAACGTCCTGACTTTC. Translated: CAISGTLGANVLTF.